The clone carrying this TCR beta chain was seen once. Its matching antigen is unknown. This CDR3 spans 13 amino acids. Trimming took 8 bases from V and 7 from J; bases not matched to a gene: 8. The germline V gene encodes CDR1 SNHLY and CDR2 FYNNEI. The sample comes from a study of T cell responses to AZD1222 COVID-19 vaccine. The data were produced by immunoSEQ multiplex PCR, yet TCRdb's version contains in-frame clones alone and is incomplete. The sample lists approximately 190,000 clones, over 80% occurring once. Study results and limitations: Breadth and depth of Spike-specific TCRs rose after two AZD1222 doses. Recipients of AZD1222 seropositive at baseline numbered only 6 or 7. Researchers report vaccine-associated CD4 TCRs spanning spike, with dominance at 160-218 and 743-854. White British donors predominated, females outnumbered males, and clonal diversity was possibly underestimated.

The starting material was peripheral blood, obtained on day 0 of MenACWY control vaccination. The V and J genes are TRBV2 and TRBJ1-2; 9 bases match TRBD1. The clonotype originates from an adult in good health. In nucleotides, the CDR3 is TGTGCCAGCTCGGAGGGACAGGGTCGTGGCTACACCTTC. It encodes CASSEGQGRGYTF.